The 2 T cell receptor beta chains below were found in one sample sequenced in a study of brain T cells in children with intractable seizures. The time point is: blood from clinic visit 5 months post-surgery; TSC patient then seizure free. Sequencing used immunoSEQ multiplex PCR; TCRdb keeps in-frame clones, though not all of them. The sample has 300,000 to 400,000 clones, over 85% seen once. This material consisted of peripheral blood, taken about 5 months after surgery. The source is a boy in the first two years of life with tuberous sclerosis and intractable seizures.

In DNA form, the CDR3 reads TGTGCCAGCAGACTAATAGCCACCATAGGTGGCTACACCTTC. It specifies CASRLIATIGGYTF. V and J are TRBV6-5 and TRBJ1-2; D is undetermined. CDR3 length: 14 residues. V was clipped by 6 bases and J by 7 bases, with 18 bases between them. CDR1 is MNHEY, CDR2 SVGAGI, per germline.

The chain joins TRBV4-1 to TRBJ1-2, with D uncertain. CDR3 length equals 14 residues. Germline V lookup: CDR1 MGHRA, CDR2 YSYEKL. Trimming left V 3 bases short and J 8 bases short, with 16 bases between. CDR3 in amino acids: CASSHTRWPSGYTF. CDR3 coding DNA: TGCGCCAGCAGCCATACCAGGTGGCCCTCCGGCTACACCTTC.